This T cell receptor beta chain derives from a study of cytomegalovirus exposure and HLA in healthy donors. Study-wide results and caveats: In a later analysis, DRB1 alleles had the most associated TCRs; HLA-C alleles the fewest.

Vbeta (60) and Jbeta (13) primers were used in the PCR. TCRdb keeps only in-frame clones here, not all; method: immunoSEQ multiplex PCR. Of under 140,000 clones listed, 76% are singletons. Concerning this clone: Its target is not known.

The receptor was isolated from a man aged 30 to 45 in good health and CMV-seropositive. The sample consisted of PBMCs.

CDR3 residues: CAWRWGGRYGYTF. The CDR3 coding sequence is TGTGCCTGGCGTTGGGGCGGCCGCTATGGCTACACCTTC. The chain has TRBV30 and TRBJ1-2, with a tentative D call TRBD1 (5 bases). Germline CDR1 reads GTSNPN; CDR2 reads SVGIG (reference sequence). Trimming stripped 5 bases from V and 4 bases from J, with 14 bases between. The CDR3 runs 13 residues.